The following is a TCR beta chain sequence with its context. This specimen belongs to a study of CD8+ T cells in alopecia areata. The researchers isolated CD4+ and CD8+ T cells from PBMCs by sorting. V was trimmed by 4 bases and J by 3 bases, leaving 13 bases between them. CDR1 MNHNY and CDR2 SVGAGI come from the germline V gene (reference sequence). The CDR3 has 14 residues. Following RNA extraction, reverse transcription yielded cDNA that acted as the sequencing template. This table comes from immunoSEQ multiplex PCR, and its TCRdb copy is limited to in-frame clones, with some not included. Seen here are around 100,000 clones, around 50% observed once, and the top ten hold 7.5% to 9%.

Material: CD4+ T cells sorted from blood. The chain joins TRBV6-6 to TRBJ2-7; a weak D match, TRBD1 (6 bases). This TCR derives from a human donor in good health. CDR3 region: CASSSSGQGYEQYF. CDR3 coding DNA: TGTGCCAGCAGTTCCTCGGGACAAGGCTACGAGCAGTACTTC.